One and the same sample provided the 26 T cell receptor beta chains below, sequenced in a study of spatial heterogeneity in lung cancer. Time point reported: sample taken at primary tumor resection. Researchers sequenced whole RNA taken from tumor, nontumor lung or frozen PBMC without sorting. TCRdb independently ran MiXCR on the 5' RACE reads; one entry per CDR3 protein. This table has tens of thousands of distinct CDR3 sequences, about an eighth appearing once. The sequencing here drew on PBMCs, taken at surgery. These TCRs come from a male donor with early-stage non-small cell lung cancer.

Many counts were recorded for this clonotype. The V call is TRBV10-3, the J call TRBJ2-7, with a tentative D call TRBD1 (5 bases). Germline V gene data show CDR1 as ENHRY and CDR2 as SYGVKD. The CDR3 totals 13 residues. The germline V and J ends were trimmed by 10 bases and 7 bases, with 20 bases remaining between them. The CDR3 DNA reads TGTGCCAGCTGGATCGGGCAGGGCGAAGAGCAGTACTTC. Encoded protein: CASWIGQGEEQYF.

In this sample, this clonotype turned up many times. The chain carries TRBV20-1 and TRBJ2-5; D not certain. Germline V gives CDR1 DFQATT, CDR2 SNEGSKA (reference sequence). V lost 3 bases to trimming and J lost 2 bases, with 7 bases between them. This CDR3 has 12 amino acids. The CDR3 sequence is CSASRAQETQYF. CDR3 coding DNA: TGCAGTGCTAGTAGGGCGCAAGAGACCCAGTACTTC.

This clonotype is medium-sized by share. The V call is TRBV10-3, the J call TRBJ2-7, with unresolved D. Germline CDR1 and CDR2: ENHRY and SYGVKD. The length of the CDR3 is 14 residues. Trimming left V 3 bases short and J 2 bases short, with 11 bases between. CDR3 sequence (DNA): TGTGCCATCAGTGACGGCTCTACTCCCTACGAGCAGTACTTC. Its protein product is CAISDGSTPYEQYF.

There are many counts of this clonotype. The chain employs TRBV7-2 and TRBJ2-3, with TRBD2 identical over 7 bases. V lost 5 bases to trimming and J lost 2 bases; unmatched junction nucleotides: 1. This CDR3 is built from 13 residues. Germline CDR1 and CDR2: SGHTA and FQGNSA. CDR3 residues: CASSRDYTDTQYF. DNA for the CDR3: TGTGCCAGCAGCCGGGACTACACAGATACGCAGTATTTT.

The rearrangement uses TRBV20-1 and TRBJ1-1; D gene ambiguous. The V end was cut by 0 bases, the J end by 0 bases, with 11 bases between. This CDR3 is built from 15 residues. Germline CDR1 and CDR2: DFQATT and SNEGSKA (reference sequence). The DNA for the CDR3 is TGCAGTGCTAGAGATCCCGTGACGGTGAACACTGAAGCTTTCTTT. This codes for CSARDPVTVNTEAFF.

This clonotype was found a few times. This chain connects TRBV4-2 to TRBJ2-3; the D is unclear. The CDR3 runs to 15 residues. The germline gives CDR1 LGHNA, CDR2 YNFKEQ. V lost 0 bases and J lost 0, with 7 bases in between. Here the CDR3 reads CASSQDRRSTDTQYF. The CDR3 DNA reads TGTGCCAGCAGCCAAGATCGCCGGAGCACAGATACGCAGTATTTT.

This chain uses TRBV7-2 with TRBJ2-1, with no clear D. Trimming took 6 bases from V and 0 from J, leaving 15 bases between them. Germline CDR1 and CDR2: SGHTA and FQGNSA. This CDR3 has 16 amino acids. CDR3 residues: CASSFRLAGSYNEQFF. Written as DNA, the CDR3 is TGTGCCAGCAGTTTTAGGTTGGCAGGCTCCTACAATGAGCAGTTCTTC.

The chain couples TRBV5-1 to TRBJ2-7, with 7 positions matching TRBD2. Germline V gene lookup returns CDR1 SGHRS and CDR2 YFSETQ. J gave up 11 bases and V 0 bases, and 8 bases lay outside the gene matches. The CDR3 runs to 13 residues. In DNA form, the CDR3 reads TGCGCCAGCAGCTTGGAGGGACTATCTGAGAAGTACTTC. As protein: CASSLEGLSEKYF. The variable domain in full, with the rest retrieved from reference TRBV5-1 and TRBJ2-7, is KAGVTQTPRYLIKTRGQQVTLSCSPISGHRSVSWYQQTPGQGLQFLFEYFSETQRNKGNFPGRFSGRQFSNSRSEMNVSTLELGDSALYLCASSLEGLSEKYFGPGTRLTVT.

This clonotype was counted between two and nine times. The chain couples TRBV12-3 or TRBV12-4 to TRBJ2-1, with a tentative D call TRBD2 (6 bases). With 5 bases removed from V and 4 bases from J, the gap between germline ends came to 15 bases. CDR3 length equals 15 residues. The CDR3 here is CASSPRWEAYNEQFF. CDR3 in DNA: TGTGCCAGCAGTCCCCGGTGGGAGGCGTACAATGAGCAGTTCTTC.

V and J are TRBV30 and TRBJ2-5; 8 nucleotides agree with TRBD2. Unmatched junction bases numbered 7, after V lost 3 bases and J lost 4 bases. This CDR3 has 14 residues. CDR1 GTSNPN and CDR2 SVGIG come from the germline V gene (reference sequence). The CDR3 region is CAWRGPGGSETQYF. DNA of the CDR3: TGTGCCTGGAGGGGACCGGGAGGGTCAGAGACCCAGTACTTC. Full variable domain (outside the CDR3, taken from reference TRBV30 and TRBJ2-5): SQTIHQWPATLVQPVGSPLSLECTVEGTSNPNLYWYRQAAGRGLQLLFYSVGIGQISSEVPQNLSASRPQDRQFILSSKKLLLSDSGFYLCAWRGPGGSETQYFGPGTRLLVL.

This clonotype was detected only a few times. V is TRBV12-3 or TRBV12-4 and J is TRBJ1-6; D remains ambiguous. V was cut by 3 bases and J by 1 base, with 7 bases left in between. This CDR3 comprises 15 residues. The CDR3 bases are TGTGCCAGCAGTTTGATGGGATCCTATAATTCACCCCTCCACTTT. Protein product: CASSLMGSYNSPLHF.

This clonotype showed up many times. The chain links TRBV4-1 to TRBJ2-6; no reliable D call. Germline V gene data show CDR1 as MGHRA and CDR2 as YSYEKL. The V end lost 2 bases, the J end lost 1 base, and 6 bases lay between the germline ends. The CDR3 totals 15 residues. Here the CDR3 DNA reads TGCGCCAGCAGCCAACCGCCTTCTGGGGCCAACGTCCTGACTTTC. Translating it yields CASSQPPSGANVLTF.

This clonotype was recorded many times. CDR3: CASSPRTPLAGGWDEQFF. The CDR3 bases are TGTGCCAGCTCACCTCGGACTCCACTAGCGGGAGGTTGGGATGAGCAGTTCTTC. The V call is TRBV18, the J call TRBJ2-1, with 12 bases identical to TRBD2. V lost 3 bases to trimming and J lost 8 bases; unmatched junction nucleotides: 14. The CDR3 has 18 residues. Germline-derived CDR1 and CDR2 are KGHSH and LQKENI.

This clonotype came up many times. V is TRBV29-1 and J is TRBJ2-3; 9 positions agree with TRBD1. Germline values: CDR1 SQVTM, CDR2 ANQGSEA. V shed 5 bases, J shed 3 bases, and the junction held 6 bases outside the gene matches. The CDR3 length is 14 residues. Here the CDR3 reads CSVTGTGLTDTQYF. The CDR3, as DNA: TGCAGCGTTACCGGGACAGGGCTTACAGATACGCAGTATTTT.

In the case of this clonotype: Given a much more abundant clone one base away, this may be a read error. The V call is TRBV19, the J call TRBJ1-2, with D uncertain. CDR3 length equals 15 residues. Trimming took off 4 bases at V and 0 bases at J, with 12 bases between the two ends. From germline, CDR1 is LNHDA and CDR2 SQIVND (reference sequence). The CDR3 DNA reads as TGTGCCAGTAGTACCCGCCAGGCCACTAACTATGGCTACACCTTC. Its protein is CASSTRQATNYGYTF.

In its sample, this clonotype was seen many times. The CDR3 nucleotides are TGTGCCAGCAGCCACGGGTCCTACAATGAGCAGTTCTTC. Protein sequence: CASSHGSYNEQFF. The V call is TRBV6-6, the J call TRBJ2-1, with D unclear. Germline CDR1 is MNHNY and CDR2 is SVGAGI (reference sequence). The CDR3 has 13 amino acids. V lost 6 bases and J lost 1, with 7 bases in between.

This sequence joins TRBV11-2 and TRBJ2-1; D may be TRBD2 (5 bases). Germline CDR1 reads SGHAT; CDR2 reads FQNNGV. V was shortened by 5 bases and J by 0 bases, with 14 bases between the two germline ends. The CDR3 totals 16 residues. CDR3 protein: CASSLLATSSYNEQFF. DNA of the CDR3: TGTGCCAGCAGCCTTTTAGCGACGAGCTCCTACAATGAGCAGTTCTTC.

This clonotype was found many times. The genes are TRBV4-3 and TRBJ1-6; 10 bases are shared with TRBD1. The CDR3 extends over 17 amino acids. Per germline, CDR1 LGHNA and CDR2 YSLEER. J was trimmed by 5 bases and V by 0 bases; bases with no gene match: 4. The CDR3 is CASSQDSGTGDNSPLHF. In DNA, the CDR3 is TGCGCCAGCAGCCAAGATTCCGGGACAGGGGATAATTCACCCCTCCACTTT.

This clonotype was counted a few times. The V gene is TRBV7-2, the J gene TRBJ2-1, with a tentative D call TRBD2 (6 bases). Per germline, CDR1 SGHTA and CDR2 FQGNSA. The CDR3 sequence is 16 residues long. Trimming left V 4 bases short and J 0 bases short, with 13 bases between. DNA for the CDR3: TGTGCCAGCAGCTCTGAGCGGGCGAGCTCCTACAATGAGCAGTTCTTC. It yields the protein CASSSERASSYNEQFF.

This clonotype turned up a few times. The J gene is TRBJ2-7, the V gene TRBV6-2 or TRBV6-3; TRBD2 matches at 7 bases. The V segment lost 0 bases and the J segment 0 bases; nucleotides outside the gene matches: 5. The CDR3 consists of 16 residues. Germline values: CDR1 MNHEY, CDR2 SVGEGT. The CDR3 loop is CASSYSIGDYSYEQYF. DNA of the CDR3: TGTGCCAGCAGTTACTCGATTGGGGACTACTCCTACGAGCAGTACTTC.

This clonotype was counted ten times or more. The J gene is TRBJ2-7, the V gene TRBV12-3 or TRBV12-4; D uncertain. This CDR3 is built from 14 residues. V gave up 5 bases and J gave up 3 bases, with 14 bases separating them. The DNA for the CDR3 is TGTGCCAGCAGTCAAGACGGCAAAATCTACGAGCAGTACTTC. As protein: CASSQDGKIYEQYF.

This chain's CDR3 is CASSQDLTGARSGYTF. The DNA for the CDR3 is TGCGCCAGCAGCCAAGATTTAACAGGGGCAAGAAGTGGCTACACCTTC. The genes are TRBV4-3 and TRBJ1-2, with TRBD1 matching over 7 bases. Germline loops: CDR1 LGHNA, CDR2 YSLEER. The length of the CDR3 is 16 residues. V dropped 0 bases and J dropped 7; count of bases not matched to a gene: 11.

V gene TRBV6-5 combines with J gene TRBJ2-1; 10 positions agree with TRBD1. This CDR3 spans 16 amino acids. V dropped 5 bases and J dropped 7; count of bases not matched to a gene: 11. Germline CDR1 is MNHEY and CDR2 is SVGAGI. CDR3 coding DNA: TGTGCCAGCAGTGCCGCAGGGACAGGGGAGAGGAATGAGCAGTTCTTC. This encodes CASSAAGTGERNEQFF.

The gene calls are TRBV29-1 and TRBJ2-2; possible D gene TRBD1, 6 bases. This CDR3 has 15 residues. Trimming pared 3 bases from V and 5 bases from J, leaving 16 bases between. Germline V gene lookup returns CDR1 SQVTM and CDR2 ANQGSEA. The DNA for the CDR3 is TGCAGCGTTGACCCGACAGGCGCCAGTACCGGGGAGCTGTTTTTT. Its protein product is CSVDPTGASTGELFF.

The J gene is TRBJ1-5, the V gene TRBV18; tentative D call: TRBD1 (5 bases). Germline-derived CDR1 and CDR2 are KGHSH and LQKENI. This CDR3 spans 14 amino acids. V was clipped by 4 bases and J by 2 bases, with 9 bases between them. The CDR3 DNA sequence: TGTGCCAGCTCACGGGGGGGAGGCAATCAGCCCCAGCATTTT. Protein: CASSRGGGNQPQHF. The full variable domain, with the rest looked up from reference TRBV18 and TRBJ1-5, is NAGVMQNPRHLVRRRGQEARLRCSPMKGHSHVYWYRQLPEEGLKFMVYLQKENIIDESGMPKERFSAEFPKEGPSILRIQQVVRGDSAAYFCASSRGGGNQPQHFGDGTRLSIL.

This clonotype was counted ten times or more. The V gene is TRBV28, the J gene TRBJ2-5; 10 positions match TRBD2. Trimming removed 7 bases from V and 4 bases from J; junction bases left unmatched: 6. The CDR3 has 14 amino acids. The germline CDR1 and CDR2 sequences are MDHEN and SYDVKM. CDR3 coding DNA: TGTGCCAGCACCCCAGCGGGAGGGCTAGAGACCCAGTACTTC. As protein: CASTPAGGLETQYF.